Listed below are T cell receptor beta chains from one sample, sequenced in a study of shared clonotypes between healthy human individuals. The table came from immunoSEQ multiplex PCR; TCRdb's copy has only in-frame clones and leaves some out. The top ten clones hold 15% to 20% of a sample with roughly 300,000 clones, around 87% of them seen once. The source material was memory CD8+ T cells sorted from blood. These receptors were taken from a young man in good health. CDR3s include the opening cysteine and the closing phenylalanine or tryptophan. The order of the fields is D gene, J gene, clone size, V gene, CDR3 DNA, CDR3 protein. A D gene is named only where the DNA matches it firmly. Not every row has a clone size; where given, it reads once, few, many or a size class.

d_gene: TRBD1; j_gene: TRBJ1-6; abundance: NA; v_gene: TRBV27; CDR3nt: TGTGCCAGCGGCCTGACAGGGAATAATTCACCCCTCCACTTT; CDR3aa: CASGLTGNNSPLHF
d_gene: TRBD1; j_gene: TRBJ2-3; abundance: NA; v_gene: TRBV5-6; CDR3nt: TGTGCCAGCAGTGATTTGGACAGGGGAAGCGCAGATACGCAGTATTTT; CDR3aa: CASSDLDRGSADTQYF
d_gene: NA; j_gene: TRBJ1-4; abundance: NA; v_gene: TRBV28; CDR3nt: TGTGCCACCCTTACTTTTGGCTCCTTGAGGGGAACTAATGAAAAACTGTTTTTT; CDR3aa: CATLTFGSLRGTNEKLFF
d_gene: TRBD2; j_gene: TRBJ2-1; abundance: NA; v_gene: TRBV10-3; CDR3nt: TGTGCCATCAGTGAAGAGGGAGGGTCCTACAATGAGCAGTTCTTC; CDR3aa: CAISEEGGSYNEQFF
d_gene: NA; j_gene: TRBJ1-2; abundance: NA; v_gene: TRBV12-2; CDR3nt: TGTGCAAGTCGCTTAGCGCGGGGACAGGGAACCGCGAATGGCTACACCTTC; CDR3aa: CASRLARGQGTANGYTF
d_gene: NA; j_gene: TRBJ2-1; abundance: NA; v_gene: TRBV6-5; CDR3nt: TGTGCCAGCAGAATACAGGGAGAGCATGAGCAGTTCTTC; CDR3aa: CASRIQGEHEQFF
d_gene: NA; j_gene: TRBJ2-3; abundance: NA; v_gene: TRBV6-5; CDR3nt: TGTGCCAGCAGTTCCCTCGGGCCCGTCGGTCCAGATACGCAGTATTTT; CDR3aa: CASSSLGPVGPDTQYF
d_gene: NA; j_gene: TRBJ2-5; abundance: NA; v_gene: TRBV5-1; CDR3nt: TGCGCCAGCGGCCACCTGGGGGCACAGTACTTC; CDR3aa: CASGHLGAQYF
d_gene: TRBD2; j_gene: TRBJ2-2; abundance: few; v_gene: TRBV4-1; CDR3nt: TGCGCCAGCAGCCAAGTCCGGCAGGGCGGAATAGCGGGACGTTCCGGGGAGCTGTTTTTT; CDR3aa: CASSQVRQGGIAGRSGELFF
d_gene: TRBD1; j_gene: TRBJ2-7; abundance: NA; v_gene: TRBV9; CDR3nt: TGTGCCAGCAGCGCCGGACAGGGTTCGGTCTACGAGCAGTACTTC; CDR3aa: CASSAGQGSVYEQYF
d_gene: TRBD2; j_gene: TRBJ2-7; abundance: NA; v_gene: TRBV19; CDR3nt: TGTGCCAGTAGTATTGCTAGCGGGAGGTCCTACGAGCAGTACTTC; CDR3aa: CASSIASGRSYEQYF
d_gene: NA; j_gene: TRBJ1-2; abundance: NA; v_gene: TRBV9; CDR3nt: TGTGCCAGCAGCGTAGACGGGGCCTATGGCTACACCTTC; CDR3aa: CASSVDGAYGYTF
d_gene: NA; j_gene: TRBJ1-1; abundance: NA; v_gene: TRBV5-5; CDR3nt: TGTGCCAGCAGCCCACCTTGGGCAGGTTATATGAACACTGAAGCTTTCTTT; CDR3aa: CASSPPWAGYMNTEAFF
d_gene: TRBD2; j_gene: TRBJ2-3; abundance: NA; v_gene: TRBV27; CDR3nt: TGTGCCAGCAGTTTGATTACGACTAGCGGCACAGATACGCAGTATTTT; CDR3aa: CASSLITTSGTDTQYF
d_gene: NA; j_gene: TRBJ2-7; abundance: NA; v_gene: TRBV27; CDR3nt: TGTGCCAGCAGTTTAAAGGATTCGCCCTCCTACGAGCAGTACTTC; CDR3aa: CASSLKDSPSYEQYF
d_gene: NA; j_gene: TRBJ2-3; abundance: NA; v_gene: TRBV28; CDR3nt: TGTGCCAGCGCCGTTAACAGGGCGAGCACAGATACGCAGTATTTT; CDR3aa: CASAVNRASTDTQYF
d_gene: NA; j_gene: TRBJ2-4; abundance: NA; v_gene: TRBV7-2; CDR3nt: TGTGCCAGCAGCTTAGAGTCCGGAGGGGACATTCAGTACTTC; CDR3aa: CASSLESGGDIQYF
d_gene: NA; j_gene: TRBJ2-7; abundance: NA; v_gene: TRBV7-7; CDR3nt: TGTGCTAGCAGCTTAGCGCGGCAGGGGATTAAGTACGAGCAGTACTTC; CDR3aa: CASSLARQGIKYEQYF
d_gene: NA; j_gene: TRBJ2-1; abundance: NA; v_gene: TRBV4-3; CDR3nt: TGCGCCAGCAGCCAAGATTCTAGCTCGTACAATGAGCAGTTCTTC; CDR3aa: CASSQDSSSYNEQFF
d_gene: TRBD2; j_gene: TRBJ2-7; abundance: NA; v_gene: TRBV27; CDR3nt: TGTGCCAGCAGTCCCGTGACTAGCGGGTACAGCGGCGAGCAGTACTTC; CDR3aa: CASSPVTSGYSGEQYF
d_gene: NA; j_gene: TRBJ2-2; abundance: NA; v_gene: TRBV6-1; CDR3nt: TGTGCCAGCAGTGAAGGTTTGAACACCGGGGAGCTGTTTTTT; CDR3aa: CASSEGLNTGELFF
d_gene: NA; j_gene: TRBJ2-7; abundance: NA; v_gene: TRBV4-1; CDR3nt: TGCGCCAGCAGCCAAGAGTACGCGGACTTGGTTGTATTGGAGCAGTACTTC; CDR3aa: CASSQEYADLVVLEQYF
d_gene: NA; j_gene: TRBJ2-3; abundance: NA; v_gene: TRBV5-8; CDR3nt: TGTGCCAGCAGCCGCCGGTCAGATACGCAGTATTTT; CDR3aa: CASSRRSDTQYF
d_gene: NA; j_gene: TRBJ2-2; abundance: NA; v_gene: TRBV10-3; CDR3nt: TGTGCCATCAGTGAATTGGGGGGGCTCGCTATAGACACCGGGGAGCTGTTTTTT; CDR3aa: CAISELGGLAIDTGELFF
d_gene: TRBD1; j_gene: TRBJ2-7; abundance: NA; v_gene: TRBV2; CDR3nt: TGTGCCAGCAACCTTGACAGGGGGCTAGGTGGCGAGCAGTACTTC; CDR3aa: CASNLDRGLGGEQYF
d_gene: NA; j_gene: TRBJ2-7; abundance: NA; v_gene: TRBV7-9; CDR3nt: TGTGCCAGCAGCTTCGGCTCCTACGAGCAGTACTTC; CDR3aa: CASSFGSYEQYF
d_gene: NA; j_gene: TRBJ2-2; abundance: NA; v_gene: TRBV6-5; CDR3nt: TGTGCCAGCAGTTACTTCACGAGCGGGAACACCGGGGAGCTGTTTTTT; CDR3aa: CASSYFTSGNTGELFF
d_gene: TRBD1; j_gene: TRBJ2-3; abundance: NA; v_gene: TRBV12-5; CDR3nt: TGTGCTAGTGGTCCCTCCGGACAGGGCCCCGATACGCAGTATTTT; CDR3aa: CASGPSGQGPDTQYF
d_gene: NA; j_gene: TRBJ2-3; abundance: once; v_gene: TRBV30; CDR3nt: TGTGCCTGGGGCCCCGGGACTCTCTATAGCACAGATACGCAGTATTTT; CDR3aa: CAWGPGTLYSTDTQYF
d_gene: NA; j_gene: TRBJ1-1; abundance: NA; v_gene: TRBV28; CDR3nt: TGTGCCAGCAGGGGACGGGACGTTCGGAACACTGAAGCTTTCTTT; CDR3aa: CASRGRDVRNTEAFF
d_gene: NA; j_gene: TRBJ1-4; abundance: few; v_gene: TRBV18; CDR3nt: TGTGCCAGCTCTCACGACCCCGGAACTAATGAAAAACTGTTTTTT; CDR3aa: CASSHDPGTNEKLFF
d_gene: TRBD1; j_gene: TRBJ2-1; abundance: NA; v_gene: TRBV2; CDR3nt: TGTGCCAGCAGTGAATCCGCGACAGGGGAATTTAGCAGTGAGCAGTTCTTC; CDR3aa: CASSESATGEFSSEQFF
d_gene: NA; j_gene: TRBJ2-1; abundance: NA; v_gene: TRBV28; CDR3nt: TGTGCCAGCAGCCTCCTAGGGGACAACCTTGAGCAGTTCTTC; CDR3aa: CASSLLGDNLEQFF
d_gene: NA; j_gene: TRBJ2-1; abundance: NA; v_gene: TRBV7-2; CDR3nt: TGTGCCAGCAGCTTAGTCGGGTTGTCGGGAGTTCGAGACAATGAGCAGTTCTTC; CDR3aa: CASSLVGLSGVRDNEQFF
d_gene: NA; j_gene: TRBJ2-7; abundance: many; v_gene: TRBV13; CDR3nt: TGTGCCAGCAGCTTAGAGGGGTCTCGACCCTACGAGCAGTACTTC; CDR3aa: CASSLEGSRPYEQYF
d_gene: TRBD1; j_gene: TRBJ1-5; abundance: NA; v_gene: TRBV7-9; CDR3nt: TGTGCCAGCAGCTCAACGGACAGGGGAGAGGGTCAGCCCCAGCATTTT; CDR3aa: CASSSTDRGEGQPQHF
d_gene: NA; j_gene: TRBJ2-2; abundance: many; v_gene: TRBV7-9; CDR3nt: TGTGCCAGCTCGACTACTACCACCGGGGAGCTGTTTTTT; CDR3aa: CASSTTTTGELFF